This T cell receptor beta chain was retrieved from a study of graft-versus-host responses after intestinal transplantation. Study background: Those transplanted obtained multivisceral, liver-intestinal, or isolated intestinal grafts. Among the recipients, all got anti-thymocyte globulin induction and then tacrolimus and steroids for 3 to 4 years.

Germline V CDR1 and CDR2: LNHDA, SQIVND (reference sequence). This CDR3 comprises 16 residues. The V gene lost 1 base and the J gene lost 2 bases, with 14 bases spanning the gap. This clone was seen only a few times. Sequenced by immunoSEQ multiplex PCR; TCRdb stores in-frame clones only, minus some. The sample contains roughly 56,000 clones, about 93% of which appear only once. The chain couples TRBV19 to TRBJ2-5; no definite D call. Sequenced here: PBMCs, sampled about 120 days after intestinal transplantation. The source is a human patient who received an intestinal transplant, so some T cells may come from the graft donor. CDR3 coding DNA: TGTGCCAGTAGTATAGGCCCCGCCGGGTTACAAGAGACCCAGTACTTC. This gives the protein CASSIGPAGLQETQYF. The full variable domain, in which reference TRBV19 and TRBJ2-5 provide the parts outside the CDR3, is DGGITQSPKYLFRKEGQNVTLSCEQNLNHDAMYWYRQDPGQGLRLIYYSQIVNDFQKGDIAEGYSVSREKKESFPLTVTSAQKNPTAFYLCASSIGPAGLQETQYFGPGTRLLVL.